This T cell receptor (beta chain) was sequenced during a study of blood T cell repertoires in COVID-19. Across the whole study: The United States, Italy and Spain provided the acute and convalescent COVID-19 samples. The analysed material was cDNA or gDNA that came from T cells, B-cell-depleted T cells, or PBMCs.

J gave up 3 bases and V 5 bases, and 10 bases lay outside the gene matches. There are 17 residues in the CDR3. CDR1 is MDHEN and CDR2 is SYDVKM in the germline V gene. How the authors handled the data: Amplified reference gene primers provided the basis for estimating nucleated cell counts. This table comes from immunoSEQ multiplex PCR, and its TCRdb copy is limited to in-frame clones, with some not included. V, J and clone size are taken as reported in that table, and D and trimming were inferred from the DNA itself. The sample lists roughly 120,000 clones, roughly nine tenths occurring once. This TCR was recovered from a man aged 65 to 79 who had recovered from COVID-19. The chain has TRBV28 and TRBJ1-1, with 12 bases matching TRBD1. Sequencing input: peripheral blood. The CDR3: CASSPVGTGGRDTEAFF. CDR3 in DNA: TGTGCCAGCAGTCCAGTCGGGACAGGGGGCCGGGACACTGAAGCTTTCTTT.